What follows are 30 T cell receptor beta chains derived from one specimen sequenced in a study of shared clonotypes between healthy human individuals. Using immunoSEQ multiplex PCR, the repertoire was profiled, and TCRdb retains in-frame clones only, with some absent. The sample records around 2.3 million clones, under 97% being singletons. Sequenced: naive CD4+ T cells sorted from blood. Noted subset: CD45RA+ positively selected. The origin of the receptors is a man aged 18 to 30 in good health.

This chain joins TRBV7-2 and TRBJ1-5, with D unresolved. Germline V gene lookup returns CDR1 SGHTA and CDR2 FQGNSA. The CDR3 is 16 amino acids. Trimming shortened V by 4 bases and J by 2 bases, and 15 bases separated the two germline ends. The CDR3 is CASSWGSEGGNQPQHF. In DNA form, the CDR3 reads TGTGCCAGCAGCTGGGGTTCTGAGGGTGGCAATCAGCCCCAGCATTTT.

The sample holds one count of this clone. The chain has TRBV7-9 and TRBJ1-2, with D unclear. The CDR3 covers 15 residues. The germline V gene encodes CDR1 SEHNR and CDR2 FQNEAQ (reference sequence). Trimming stripped 3 bases from V and 0 bases from J, with 11 bases between. CDR3 amino acids: CASSFGLSANYGYTF. Written as DNA, the CDR3 is TGTGCCAGCAGCTTCGGTTTGTCAGCTAACTATGGCTACACCTTC.

V and J are TRBV25-1 and TRBJ1-6; 7 bases are shared with TRBD1. CDR1 and CDR2 from the germline V gene are MGHDK and SYGVNS. Germline trimming cut 6 bases from V and 6 bases from J; bases unmatched to any gene: 8. This CDR3 is built from 15 residues. The chain's CDR3 is CASSRGQISNSPLHF. The CDR3 nucleotides are TGTGCCAGCAGCCGGGGACAGATTAGTAATTCACCCCTCCACTTT.

The chain uses TRBV4-3 and TRBJ1-2; no firm D call. The CDR3 is made up of 14 amino acids. Germline CDR1 is LGHNA and CDR2 is YSLEER. Trimming shortened V by 6 bases and J by 2 bases, and 13 bases separated the two germline ends. CDR3 sequence reads: CASRHLGQNYGYTF. DNA for the CDR3: TGCGCCAGCAGGCACCTCGGGCAGAACTATGGCTACACCTTC.

J is TRBJ1-6 and V is TRBV7-6, with 7 bases lining up with TRBD1. V shed 6 bases, J shed 9 bases, and the junction held 14 bases outside the gene matches. Germline V gives CDR1 SGHVS, CDR2 FNYEAQ. The CDR3 is 16 residues long. For the CDR3, the DNA is TGTGCCAGCAGTTTTACTAACCCGGGACAGCTTTCACCCCTCCACTTT. It translates to CASSFTNPGQLSPLHF. The full variable domain, completed using reference TRBV7-6 and TRBJ1-6, is GAGVSQSPRYKVTKRGQDVALRCDPISGHVSLYWYRQALGQGPEFLTYFNYEAQQDKSGLPNDRFSAERPEGSISTLTIQRTEQRDSAMYRCASSFTNPGQLSPLHFGNGTRLTVT.

V is TRBV6-1 and J is TRBJ2-7; D might be TRBD2 (6 bases). V gave up 11 bases and J gave up 0 bases, with 20 bases separating them. The CDR3 is 15 residues long. Germline CDR1 is MNHNS and CDR2 is SASEGT. CDR3 amino acids: CAARDEKQISYEQYF. The CDR3 DNA reads TGTGCCGCGCGGGACGAAAAGCAAATCTCCTACGAGCAGTACTTC.

The chain is built from TRBV20-1 and TRBJ1-1; no definite D call. The CDR3 consists of 11 residues. V lost 2 bases and J lost 7, with 8 bases in between. The V gene's germline CDR1 is DFQATT and CDR2 SNEGSKA (reference sequence). CDR3 sequence (DNA): TGCAGTGCTAGATCCCAGGTTGAAGCTTTCTTT. Its translation: CSARSQVEAFF.

This sequence joins TRBV27 and TRBJ2-3; 11 bases are shared with TRBD1. CDR3 length: 16 amino acids. V lost 5 bases and J lost 5; bases outside the gene matches: 9. From germline, CDR1 is MNHEY and CDR2 SMNVEV (reference sequence). The CDR3: CASSPRDRGNVDTQYF. CDR3 nucleotide sequence: TGTGCCAGCAGTCCGAGGGACAGGGGGAACGTAGATACGCAGTATTTT.

This sequence joins TRBV7-2 and TRBJ2-7; D gene uncertain. This CDR3 contains 14 residues. With 1 base removed from V and 2 bases from J, the gap between germline ends came to 9 bases. The germline CDR1 and CDR2 sequences are SGHTA and FQGNSA. Here the CDR3 reads CASSLGPVTYEQYF. The CDR3 DNA reads as TGTGCCAGCAGCTTAGGCCCGGTCACCTACGAGCAGTACTTC.

The chain recombines TRBV28 with TRBJ1-4; the match to TRBD1 covers 7 bases. J gave up 2 bases and V 5 bases, and 5 bases lay outside the gene matches. The CDR3 is made up of 15 amino acids. Per germline, CDR1 MDHEN and CDR2 SYDVKM. CDR3 DNA: TGTGCCAGCAGTCGACAGGGTTTGACTAATGAAAAACTGTTTTTT. It yields the protein CASSRQGLTNEKLFF.

The chain carries TRBV9 and TRBJ2-2; D remains unclear. V dropped 1 base and J dropped 7 bases, with 11 bases sitting between them. Per the germline V gene, CDR1 is SGDLS and CDR2 is YYNGEE. The CDR3 is 14 residues long. CDR3 amino acids: CASSVLGVGGELFF. CDR3 sequence (DNA): TGTGCCAGCAGCGTACTGGGCGTGGGCGGGGAGCTGTTTTTT.

Note on this clone: This specimen includes other DNA sequences encoding the same CDR3. The rearrangement uses TRBV7-2 and TRBJ1-4, with D tentatively TRBD1 (5 bases). CDR3 length equals 12 residues. Germline values: CDR1 SGHTA, CDR2 FQGNSA. Trimming took 3 bases from V and 8 from J, leaving 7 bases between them. The CDR3 region has the DNA TGTGCCAGCAGCTTCACAGGAGAAAAACTGTTTTTT. This translates into CASSFTGEKLFF.

J is TRBJ2-7 and V is TRBV4-3, with D unclear. V was pared by 1 base and J by 10 bases, with 11 bases between. CDR3 length equals 12 residues. Germline loops: CDR1 LGHNA, CDR2 YSLEER. The CDR3 region has the DNA TGCGCCAGCAGCCAAGGACGGACGGAACAGTACTTC. Its translation is CASSQGRTEQYF.

The chain couples TRBV5-1 to TRBJ1-2, with 12 bases fitting TRBD1. V was pared by 4 bases and J by 6 bases, with 10 bases of the junction left unmatched. The CDR3 runs 16 residues. Germline CDR1 is SGHRS and CDR2 is YFSETQ. CDR3 DNA: TGCGCCAGCAGCGACGGGACAGGGGGCATTGGAGATGGCTACACCTTC. Its protein is CASSDGTGGIGDGYTF.

The chain joins TRBV29-1 to TRBJ2-7; D gene ambiguous. V was shortened by 6 bases and J by 2 bases, with 11 bases between the two germline ends. CDR1 is SQVTM and CDR2 is ANQGSEA in the germline V gene. The CDR3 covers 12 residues. CDR3 sequence: CSVRKGAYEQYF. DNA of the CDR3: TGCAGCGTCCGGAAAGGTGCCTACGAGCAGTACTTC.

The V call is TRBV11-2, the J call TRBJ2-2; possibly TRBD1 for D (6 bases). CDR3 length: 15 amino acids. CDR1 and CDR2 from the germline V gene are SGHAT and FQNNGV. V lost 7 bases and J lost 4, with 16 bases in between. This chain's CDR3 is CASNPQGRSTGELFF. In DNA form, the CDR3 reads TGTGCCAGCAACCCACAGGGTCGCAGCACCGGGGAGCTGTTTTTT.

The chain carries TRBV15 and TRBJ1-4; tentatively, D is TRBD1 (6 bases). This CDR3 has 16 amino acids. Germline CDR1 reads LNHNV; CDR2 reads YYDKDF (reference sequence). V was shortened by 1 base and J by 4 bases, with 13 bases between the two germline ends. The DNA of the CDR3 is TGTGCCACCAGCAGAGTAAGGACAGTACTTAATGAAAAACTGTTTTTT. This sequence encodes CATSRVRTVLNEKLFF. Complete variable domain (other parts from reference TRBV15 and TRBJ1-4): DAMVIQNPRYQVTQFGKPVTLSCSQTLNHNVMYWYQQKSSQAPKLLFHYYDKDFNNEADTPDNFQSRRPNTSFCFLDIRSPGLGDTAMYLCATSRVRTVLNEKLFFGSGTQLSVL.

The V call is TRBV5-4, the J call TRBJ1-4; D might be TRBD1 (5 bases). Germline CDR1 reads SGHNT; CDR2 reads YYREEE (reference sequence). The CDR3 is made up of 12 amino acids. V lost 3 bases and J lost 5, with 5 bases in between. CDR3 in DNA: TGTGCCAGCAGCTGGGACAATGAAAAACTGTTTTTT. This gives the protein CASSWDNEKLFF.

The rearrangement joins TRBV18 to TRBJ1-1; D not certain. Germline CDR1 and CDR2: KGHSH and LQKENI. CDR3 size: 15 residues. Deletions cut 0 bases from V and 2 bases from J, with 10 bases between. The CDR3 is CASSPPWQANTEAFF. CDR3 nucleotides: TGTGCCAGCTCACCACCGTGGCAGGCCAACACTGAAGCTTTCTTT.

The chain links TRBV11-2 to TRBJ1-2; D is undetermined. In germline, CDR1 is SGHAT, CDR2 FQNNGV. This CDR3 is built from 14 residues. V dropped 5 bases and J dropped 4 bases, with 14 bases sitting between them. CDR3 bases: TGTGCCAGCAGCCCATCGACGCAGGCCTATGGCTACACCTTC. It translates to CASSPSTQAYGYTF.

The chain has TRBV21-1 and TRBJ2-1; the tabulated D call, TRBD1, remains unverified against the DNA. TRBV21-1 is a documented pseudogene. CDR3 size: 18 residues. Written as DNA, the CDR3 is TGTGCCAGCCTAAGGACAGGTTCACGCTCCTTCTCCTACAATGAGCAGTTCTTC. The encoded protein is CASLRTGSRSFSYNEQFF.

This clone was found once. V and J are TRBV4-3 and TRBJ1-1; 10 nucleotides match TRBD1. CDR1 is LGHNA, CDR2 YSLEER, per germline. CDR3 length: 17 amino acids. V lost 0 bases and J lost 0; bases outside the gene matches: 4. The CDR3, as DNA: TGCGCCAGCAGCCAAGAGGGACAGGGGCCCATGAACACTGAAGCTTTCTTT. It specifies CASSQEGQGPMNTEAFF.

Only one count was recorded for this clone. The V call is TRBV7-9, the J call TRBJ1-4; D call uncertain. With 3 bases removed from V and 4 bases from J, the gap between germline ends came to 21 bases. Germline CDR1 reads SEHNR; CDR2 reads FQNEAQ (reference sequence). CDR3 length: 18 amino acids. CDR3 in amino acids: CASSFRYGGRGNNEKLFF. In DNA, the CDR3 is TGTGCCAGCAGCTTTCGATACGGTGGGCGGGGAAATAATGAAAAACTGTTTTTT. The whole variable domain, filled in from reference TRBV7-9 and TRBJ1-4, reads DTGVSQNPRHKITKRGQNVTFRCDPISEHNRLYWYRQTLGQGPEFLTYFQNEAQLEKSRLLSDRFSAERPKGSFSTLEIQRTEQGDSAMYLCASSFRYGGRGNNEKLFFGSGTQLSVL.

This clone was picked up a small number of times. The V gene is TRBV19, the J gene TRBJ2-7, with 7 bases fitting TRBD1. Germline V CDR1 and CDR2: LNHDA, SQIVND (reference sequence). J lost 3 bases, V lost 3 bases, and 5 bases had no gene match. The CDR3 has 14 amino acids. CDR3 region: CASSITGQVYEQYF. For the CDR3, the DNA is TGTGCCAGTAGTATTACTGGACAGGTCTACGAGCAGTACTTC.

This chain connects TRBV10-3 to TRBJ2-1; TRBD2 matches at 10 bases. CDR3 length: 17 amino acids. J was trimmed by 7 bases and V by 6 bases; bases with no gene match: 15. The V gene's germline CDR1 is ENHRY and CDR2 SYGVKD. The CDR3 protein is CAISPGSGTSALNEQFF. The CDR3 DNA reads TGTGCCATCAGCCCGGGGAGCGGGACTAGCGCCCTGAATGAGCAGTTCTTC.

The gene calls are TRBV28 and TRBJ2-1; 9 nucleotides line up with TRBD1. The CDR3 is made up of 15 amino acids. Trimming cost V 6 bases and J 6 bases; bases outside gene matches: 9. The germline CDR1 and CDR2 sequences are MDHEN and SYDVKM. This CDR3 is CASRGQGVPPNEQFF. CDR3 DNA sequence: TGTGCCAGCAGGGGACAGGGCGTTCCACCCAATGAGCAGTTCTTC. The full variable domain, completed using reference TRBV28 and TRBJ2-1, is DVKVTQSSRYLVKRTGEKVFLECVQDMDHENMFWYRQDPGLGLRLIYFSYDVKMKEKGDIPEGYSVSREKKERFSLILESASTNQTSMYLCASRGQGVPPNEQFFGPGTRLTVL.

Here the CDR3 reads CASSSPGAGETQYF. CDR3 DNA sequence: TGTGCCAGCAGCTCGCCGGGAGCCGGGGAGACCCAGTACTTC. V usage is TRBV5-8 and J usage is TRBJ2-5, with D possibly matching TRBD2 (6 bases). This CDR3 region has 14 residues. The V gene lost 3 bases and the J gene lost 5 bases, with 14 bases spanning the gap. Germline V gene lookup returns CDR1 SGHTS and CDR2 YDEGEE.

Here the CDR3 DNA reads TGTGCCAGCAGCCCGGTAGCGGGAGGGGAGGAGCAGTTCTTC. Translating gives CASSPVAGGEEQFF. This chain links TRBV7-6 with TRBJ2-1; TRBD2 agrees at 11 bases. The CDR3 runs to 14 residues. The junction had 7 bases not matched to a gene; V was cut back by 5 bases and J by 10 bases. Germline assignment: CDR1 SGHVS and CDR2 FNYEAQ.

The chain employs TRBV28 and TRBJ1-3, with D uncertain. V dropped 3 bases and J dropped 0 bases, with 9 bases sitting between them. The CDR3 spans 15 residues. Germline-derived CDR1 and CDR2 are MDHEN and SYDVKM. CDR3 sequence reads: CASSLMVSSGNTIYF. DNA for the CDR3: TGTGCCAGCAGTTTGATGGTCAGCTCTGGAAACACCATATATTTT.

The chain is built from TRBV29-1 and TRBJ2-3; no clear D gene. This CDR3 is 13 amino acids long. Deletions cut 7 bases from V and 2 bases from J, with 13 bases between. CDR1 SQVTM and CDR2 ANQGSEA come from the germline V gene. DNA of the CDR3: TGCAGCGCCGATGGGCATCTCACAGATACGCAGTATTTT. Protein: CSADGHLTDTQYF.